This T cell receptor (beta chain) is from a study of blood T cell repertoires in COVID-19. As for the study in general: The origin of the acute and convalescent COVID-19 samples was the United States, Italy and Spain. T cells, B-cell-depleted T cells, or PBMCs provided the cDNA or gDNA that served as material.

Authors' analysis steps: Estimation of nucleated cell counts relied on the amplification of reference gene primers. Only in-frame clones appear in the TCRdb table, and some are missing; sequencing was by immunoSEQ multiplex PCR. The V and J calls and clone size were taken over from that table, and D and trimming were inferred from the DNA. The sample contains about 70,000 clones, roughly three quarters of which appear only once. Per the germline V gene, CDR1 is SGHTA and CDR2 is FQGNSA. J gave up 7 bases and V 5 bases, and 8 bases lay outside the gene matches. The CDR3 length is 15 residues. This clonotype was sampled from an elderly man with acute or convalescent COVID-19. The rearrangement links TRBV7-2 to TRBJ2-2, with 9 bases matching TRBD1. Sequenced sample: peripheral blood. Here the CDR3 DNA reads TGTGCCAGCAGCCTTGTAACAGGGGGCGACGGGGAGCTGTTTTTT. The encoded protein is CASSLVTGGDGELFF.